The 27 T cell receptor beta chains below come from one sample, sequenced in a study of blood T cells in healthy people across ages. Next came a second PCR, run for 7 to 11 cycles, which used a sample-barcoded 5' primer along with a J-beta primer mix. MiXCR, applied by TCRdb to the 5' RACE reads, yields one record per CDR3 protein. The sample holds 1,100,000 or so distinct CDR3 sequences; 45% are singletons and the top ten take about 19%. The specimen was blood. These receptors were obtained from a woman aged 55-69 years in good health.

This chain links TRBV6-5 with TRBJ2-5; 10 bases fit TRBD2. Germline V gene sequence: CDR1 MNHEY, CDR2 SVGAGI. The CDR3 is made up of 16 amino acids. With V trimmed by 1 base and J by 4 bases, 6 bases remained unmatched. The CDR3 DNA reads as TGTGCCAGCAGTTACTTTGGGTCTAGCGGGAGAGAGACCCAGTACTTC. Protein sequence: CASSYFGSSGRETQYF.

V is TRBV4-2 and J is TRBJ2-5; D is unresolved. CDR3 size: 14 residues. V shed 0 bases and J shed 0 bases, with 5 bases lying between them. Per the germline V gene, CDR1 is LGHNA and CDR2 is YNFKEQ. CDR3 residues: CASSQERNQETQYF. CDR3 DNA sequence: TGTGCCAGCAGCCAAGAACGGAACCAAGAGACCCAGTACTTC.

This clonotype was detected a few times. This chain connects TRBV30 to TRBJ2-7; 9 nucleotides line up with TRBD1. Trimming took 3 bases from V and 1 from J; bases not matched to a gene: 4. The germline CDR1 and CDR2 sequences are GTSNPN and SVGIG (reference sequence). The CDR3 totals 14 residues. CDR3 DNA: TGTGCCTGGAGGTCGGGACAGGGATCCTACGAGCAGTACTTC. This codes for CAWRSGQGSYEQYF. Drawing the rest from reference TRBV30 and TRBJ2-7, the complete variable domain is SQTIHQWPATLVQPVGSPLSLECTVEGTSNPNLYWYRQAAGRGLQLLFYSVGIGQISSEVPQNLSASRPQDRQFILSSKKLLLSDSGFYLCAWRSGQGSYEQYFGPGTRLTVT.

V and J are TRBV7-7 and TRBJ2-1; D unclear. CDR1 and CDR2 (germline): SSHAT, FNYEAQ (reference sequence). The CDR3 has 16 residues. Trimming pared 5 bases from V and 4 bases from J, leaving 18 bases between. Here the CDR3 reads CASSRGLGGLYNEQFF. CDR3 bases: TGTGCCAGCAGCCGCGGTCTTGGTGGCTTATACAATGAGCAGTTCTTC.

This rearrangement joins TRBV5-1 to TRBJ2-6; no definite D call. The CDR3 covers 18 residues. In germline, CDR1 is SGHRS, CDR2 YFSETQ. V lost 0 bases to trimming and J lost 0 bases, with 13 bases between them. Written as DNA, the CDR3 is TGCGCCAGCAGCTTGGGATACAAAGCTCACTCTGGGGCCAACGTCCTGACTTTC. Its protein product is CASSLGYKAHSGANVLTF.

In this sample, this clonotype turned up a few times. This rearrangement joins TRBV12-3 or TRBV12-4 to TRBJ1-1, with D uncertain. V was shortened by 5 bases and J by 4 bases, with 5 bases between the two germline ends. There are 11 residues in the CDR3. CDR3 region: CASSGPTEAFF. The CDR3 region has the DNA TGTGCCAGCAGTGGTCCCACTGAAGCTTTCTTT.

Worth noting for this clonotype: One end of the junction is discordant with germline, which a read error may explain. The chain combines TRBV4-2 with TRBJ2-7; 12 nucleotides agree with TRBD2. CDR3 length: 16 amino acids. Germline CDR1 and CDR2: LGHNA and YNFKEQ. CDR3 sequence (DNA): TGTGCCAGCAGCGAAGAGACTAGCGGGAGAAACAATGAGCAGTACTTC. Translated, it gives CASSEETSGRNNEQYF.

Concerning this clonotype: The junction departs from the called germline gene at one end, perhaps through a read error. J is TRBJ2-7 and V is TRBV27; 9 nucleotides match TRBD2. From germline, CDR1 is MNHEY and CDR2 SMNVEV (reference sequence). This CDR3 spans 17 amino acids. DNA for the CDR3: TGTGTCAGCAGTTTATTTCGCCATAGCGGGAGCTCCTACGAGCAGTACTTC. It yields the protein CVSSLFRHSGSSYEQYF.

This chain connects TRBV6-5 to TRBJ1-1; 8 positions match TRBD1. Unmatched junction bases numbered 7, after V lost 2 bases and J lost 5 bases. Germline assignment: CDR1 MNHEY and CDR2 SVGAGI. The CDR3 spans 15 residues. DNA for the CDR3: TGTGCCAGCAGTTACGCAGGGGGCGCGGGGACTGAAGCTTTCTTT. Residues: CASSYAGGAGTEAFF.

This clonotype was seen once. The rearrangement links TRBV6-5 to TRBJ2-5; TRBD1 matches at 7 bases. V lost 5 bases, J lost 2 bases, and 8 bases stayed unmatched. The CDR3 is 15 amino acids. CDR1 and CDR2 from the germline V gene are MNHEY and SVGAGI. The CDR3 sequence is CASSGRQGSQETQYF. The CDR3 nucleotides are TGTGCCAGCAGTGGAAGACAGGGATCACAAGAGACCCAGTACTTC.

In its sample, this clonotype was seen a few times. The junction differs from germline at one of its ends, possibly a read error. The rearrangement joins TRBV20-1 to TRBJ2-5; TRBD2 matches at 7 bases. The germline V gene encodes CDR1 DFQATT and CDR2 SNEGSKA (reference sequence). The CDR3 consists of 11 residues. In DNA form, the CDR3 reads TGCAGCGCTAGCGGCGGGGAGACCCAGTACTTC. This encodes CSASGGETQYF.

V gene TRBV12-3 or TRBV12-4 combines with J gene TRBJ2-1; 9 nucleotides agree with TRBD2. The J call may be wrong; the DNA end is better matched by TRBJ2-7. The CDR3 runs to 15 residues. The CDR3 reads CASSLGRAGGNEQYF. CDR3 nucleotide sequence: TGTGCCAGCAGTTTAGGGAGAGCGGGAGGAAATGAGCAGTACTTC.

This rearrangement joins TRBV3-1 to TRBJ2-5, with D possibly matching TRBD2 (6 bases). Germline V gives CDR1 LGHDT, CDR2 YNNKEL (reference sequence). Trimming pared 0 bases from V and 5 bases from J, leaving 13 bases between. This CDR3 spans 15 amino acids. The CDR3 DNA follows: TGTGCCAGCAGCCAAGATTGGGGGGAGTGGGAGACCCAGTACTTC. It yields the protein CASSQDWGEWETQYF.

At least ten counts were recorded for this clonotype. V gene TRBV7-8 combines with J gene TRBJ2-4; 9 nucleotides align to TRBD1. This CDR3 is built from 17 residues. Trimming at V came to 5 bases and at J to 6 bases, leaving 14 bases not matched to a gene. The germline gives CDR1 SGHVS, CDR2 FQNEAQ. The CDR3 nucleotides are TGTGCCAGCAGCCCCGGACAGGGGCAGATTTCGGGAAACATTCAGTACTTC. It specifies CASSPGQGQISGNIQYF.

This clonotype has more than one count but fewer than ten. This chain joins TRBV27 and TRBJ2-5; no reliable D call. Trimming left V 6 bases short and J 1 base short, with 12 bases between. The CDR3 consists of 14 residues. CDR1 and CDR2 (germline): MNHEY, SMNVEV (reference sequence). As DNA, the CDR3 is TGTGCCAGCAGGCCCTTGGCAGGCCAAGAGACCCAGTACTTC. This sequence encodes CASRPLAGQETQYF.

This sequence joins TRBV10-1 and TRBJ2-5, with a possible D match to TRBD2 (5 bases). The CDR3 spans 12 residues. Deletions cut 4 bases from V and 11 bases from J, with 14 bases between. Germline-derived CDR1 and CDR2 are WNHNN and SYGVQD (reference sequence). The CDR3 sequence is CASSVQDGKQYF. The DNA of the CDR3 is TGCGCCAGCAGTGTTCAGGACGGGAAACAGTACTTC.

This clonotype showed up just a few times. The chain is built from TRBV9 and TRBJ2-7; possible D gene TRBD1, 5 bases. Trimming shortened V by 2 bases and J by 5 bases, and 11 bases separated the two germline ends. This CDR3 has 13 amino acids. The V gene's germline CDR1 is SGDLS and CDR2 YYNGEE. CDR3 protein: CASSVAGSHEQYF. For the CDR3, the DNA is TGTGCCAGCAGCGTCGCAGGGTCCCACGAGCAGTACTTC.

This clonotype was counted between two and nine times. Written as DNA, the CDR3 is TGTGCCAGCAGTGAAGGAGGGACCGCCTACGAGCAGTACTTC. It is translated as CASSEGGTAYEQYF. The chain combines TRBV6-1 with TRBJ2-7; D might be TRBD1 or TRBD2, each matching 5 bases. Looked up from germline, CDR1 is MNHNS and CDR2 is SASEGT. The CDR3 spans 14 residues. V gave up 1 base and J gave up 2 bases, with 9 bases separating them.

The V and J genes are TRBV6-2 or TRBV6-3 and TRBJ2-3; D unclear. The CDR3 length is 14 residues. V gave up 0 bases and J gave up 0 bases, with 4 bases separating them. Germline lookup yields CDR1 MNHEY and CDR2 SVGEGT. Here the CDR3 reads CASSYSWSTDTQYF. The DNA for the CDR3 is TGTGCCAGCAGTTACTCGTGGAGCACAGATACGCAGTATTTT.

V usage is TRBV27 and J usage is TRBJ1-2; D uncertain. CDR1 and CDR2 from the germline V gene are MNHEY and SMNVEV (reference sequence). CDR3 length: 13 amino acids. The V gene lost 3 bases and the J gene lost 2 bases, with 7 bases spanning the gap. CDR3 amino acids: CASSFNTNYGYTF. The CDR3 DNA follows: TGTGCCAGCAGTTTTAATACAAACTATGGCTACACCTTC.

The chain is built from TRBV29-1 and TRBJ2-3, with D possibly being TRBD1 or TRBD2 (7 bases each). V lost 5 bases and J lost 3, with 15 bases in between. From germline, CDR1 is SQVTM and CDR2 ANQGSEA. CDR3 length: 14 residues. DNA for the CDR3: TGCAGCGTTTTTCAGGGGGGGAAAACAGATACGCAGTATTTT. Translating gives CSVFQGGKTDTQYF.

The chain joins TRBV20-1 to TRBJ2-6; no definite D call. In germline, CDR1 is DFQATT, CDR2 SNEGSKA (reference sequence). V was clipped by 6 bases and J by 6 bases, with 18 bases between them. The CDR3 consists of 15 residues. The CDR3 DNA reads TGCAGTGCCCCATGGGCAGGCGGTAAGGCCAACGTCCTGACTTTC. Protein product: CSAPWAGGKANVLTF.

This clonotype was seen only a few times. The rearrangement uses TRBV4-1 and TRBJ1-1; TRBD1 is a possible D gene (5 bases). The CDR3 consists of 14 residues. With 1 base removed from V and 1 base from J, the gap between germline ends came to 7 bases. The germline gives CDR1 MGHRA, CDR2 YSYEKL. CDR3 region: CASSQGDRNTEAFF. CDR3 DNA sequence: TGCGCCAGCAGCCAAGGTGACAGGAACACTGAAGCTTTCTTT.

This clonotype has ten or more counts. The V and J genes are TRBV10-3 and TRBJ2-5; 10 nucleotides line up with TRBD2. V lost 7 bases and J lost 11; bases outside the gene matches: 13. This CDR3 has 14 residues. Per the germline V gene, CDR1 is ENHRY and CDR2 is SYGVKD. CDR3 protein: CAITASGSWTEQYF. The CDR3, as DNA: TGTGCCATCACCGCTAGCGGGAGTTGGACTGAGCAGTACTTC.

V usage is TRBV4-1 and J usage is TRBJ2-1; D possibly corresponds to TRBD1 (5 bases). Trimming stripped 1 base from V and 0 bases from J, with 10 bases between. Germline-derived CDR1 and CDR2 are MGHRA and YSYEKL. The CDR3 runs 16 residues. The CDR3 is CASSQVRGSSYNEQFF. DNA of the CDR3: TGCGCCAGCAGCCAAGTAAGGGGTAGCTCCTACAATGAGCAGTTCTTC.

In its sample, this clonotype was seen many times. This sequence joins TRBV2 and TRBJ2-7, with D possibly TRBD1 on 6 matching bases. The CDR3 runs 12 residues. Trimming pared 8 bases from V and 0 bases from J, leaving 8 bases between. CDR1 and CDR2 (germline): SNHLY, FYNNEI. The CDR3 loop reads CASGDNSYEQYF. CDR3 in DNA: TGTGCCAGCGGGGACAACTCCTACGAGCAGTACTTC.

This clonotype was counted only a few times. A read error may produce the germline difference seen at one junction end. This sequence joins TRBV29-1 and TRBJ1-2; unclear D gene. The CDR3 contains 14 residues. Looked up from germline, CDR1 is SQVTM and CDR2 is ANQGSEA. The CDR3 region is CSAGSKGKGYGHTF. CDR3 sequence (DNA): TGCAGCGCCGGGAGTAAGGGAAAGGGCTATGGCCACACCTTC.